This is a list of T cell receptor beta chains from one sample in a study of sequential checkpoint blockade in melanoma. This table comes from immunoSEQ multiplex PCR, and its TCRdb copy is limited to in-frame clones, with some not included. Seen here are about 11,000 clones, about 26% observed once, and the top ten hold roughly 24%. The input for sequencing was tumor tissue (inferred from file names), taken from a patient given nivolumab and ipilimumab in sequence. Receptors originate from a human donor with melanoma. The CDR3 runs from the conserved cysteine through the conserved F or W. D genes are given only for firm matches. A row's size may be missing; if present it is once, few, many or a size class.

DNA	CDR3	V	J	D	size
TGTGCCACTGGACAGCTTACGGAGACCCAGTACTTC	CATGQLTETQYF	TRBV6-8	TRBJ2-5	.	.
TGTGCCAGCTCAGGATCCGAAGGCACTGAAGCTTTCTTT	CASSGSEGTEAFF	TRBV6-4	TRBJ1-1	.	few
TGTGCCACCAGCAGAGATTTTACAACTAATGAAAAACTGTTTTTT	CATSRDFTTNEKLFF	TRBV15	TRBJ1-4	.	medium-sized
TGTGCCAGTAGTATTCCCGGGACAGGGGACAATGAGCAGTTCTTC	CASSIPGTGDNEQFF	TRBV19	TRBJ2-1	TRBD1	few
TGTGCCAGCCGGGGTTCGGGGGTGTATTCACCCCTCCACTTT	CASRGSGVYSPLHF	TRBV28	TRBJ1-6	.	few
TGTGCCAGCACCCCCCCCGGTGGGTTTCCCACAGATACGCAGTATTTT	CASTPPGGFPTDTQYF	TRBV6-8	TRBJ2-3	.	many
TGCGCCAGCAGCCAAGCGGAGGGGCAGCCCCAGCATTTT	CASSQAEGQPQHF	TRBV4-1	TRBJ1-5	.	.
TGTGCCAGCAGCTCCCGGGACACCGCGGAGCAGTACTTC	CASSSRDTAEQYF	TRBV7-1	TRBJ2-7	.	.
TGTGCCATCCCTATAACGGGAGGCGGCTACACCTTC	CAIPITGGGYTF	TRBV28	TRBJ1-2	.	.
TGTGCCAGCAGCTTGGGTTCATCCTCATACGAGCAGTACTTC	CASSLGSSSYEQYF	TRBV11-3	TRBJ2-7	.	few
TGTGCCAGCTCACCCCTAAAACGGGGGGACCAAGAGACCCAGTACTTC	CASSPLKRGDQETQYF	TRBV18	TRBJ2-5	TRBD2	.
TGTGCCAGTAGTCCCACAGGGGGCGAGCGTAGCAATCAGCCCCAGCATTTT	CASSPTGGERSNQPQHF	TRBV19	TRBJ1-5	TRBD1	.
TGTGCCAGCAGTTACCCTACGGACAGCTATAATTCACCCCTCCACTTT	CASSYPTDSYNSPLHF	TRBV6-8	TRBJ1-6	.	.
TGTGCCAGCAGTATCGGGCCCCCGGGGCCTAATGAAAAACTGTTTTTT	CASSIGPPGPNEKLFF	TRBV11-3	TRBJ1-4	.	many
TGTGCCAGCAGCTTAGGTGAAAGTCAGTACTACAATGAGCAGTTCTTC	CASSLGESQYYNEQFF	TRBV11-3	TRBJ2-1	.	many
TGTGCCAGCATCCAGTTGGGGCAGGGGGGTTCCTACGAGCAGTACTTC	CASIQLGQGGSYEQYF	TRBV6-8	TRBJ2-7	.	few
TGCGCCAGCAGCTTGGGTGTTCCGGGGACCGGGGAGCTGTTTTTT	CASSLGVPGTGELFF	TRBV5-1	TRBJ2-2	.	.
TGCAGCGTTCTCGACAGATTGAACACCGGGGAGCTGTTTTTT	CSVLDRLNTGELFF	TRBV29-1	TRBJ2-2	.	.
TGCGCCAGCACCCAGGGGACACTCCAGGAGTATGGCTACACCTTC	CASTQGTLQEYGYTF	TRBV5-1	TRBJ1-2	.	once
TGTGCCTGGAACAATCCGGGACCGTACAATGAGCAGTTCTTC	CAWNNPGPYNEQFF	TRBV30	TRBJ2-1	.	hyperexpanded
TGTGCCAGTCAATCCGGGACAGCTAACTATGGCTACACCTTC	CASQSGTANYGYTF	TRBV19	TRBJ1-2	TRBD1	.
TGTGCCAGCAGCTTCCCTTCTGAGCGTAAAGGCTATGGCTACACCTTC	CASSFPSERKGYGYTF	TRBV11-3	TRBJ1-2	.	.
TGTGCCAGTAGTATCCAACAGGGGGATGAGCAGTTCTTC	CASSIQQGDEQFF	TRBV19	TRBJ2-1	TRBD1	.
TGTGCCAGCACCAAAAACAGGGGCTTGAACACTGAAGCTTTCTTT	CASTKNRGLNTEAFF	TRBV18	TRBJ1-1	TRBD1	.
TGTGCCAGTAGTAATAGCGGGGGGGCAGATACGCAGTATTTT	CASSNSGGADTQYF	TRBV19	TRBJ2-3	TRBD2	.
TGTGCCAGCAGCGCTCGAGGGGACGGGAGCTCCTACGAGCAGTACTTC	CASSARGDGSSYEQYF	TRBV9	TRBJ2-7	.	.
TGTGCCAGTAGCATCTCGGGCCCGGGTACTGAAGCTTTCTTT	CASSISGPGTEAFF	TRBV19	TRBJ1-1	.	large
TGTGCCAGCAGTGATCCAGCGGGGACTTACAATGAGCAGTTCTTC	CASSDPAGTYNEQFF	TRBV2	TRBJ2-1	TRBD2	many
TGCGCCAGCAGCTTGGCCACCGATTCCTACGAGCAGTACTTC	CASSLATDSYEQYF	TRBV5-1	TRBJ2-7	.	.
TGCAGCGTTGATTGGGGACAGGGGGCTCCAGATACGCAGTATTTT	CSVDWGQGAPDTQYF	TRBV29-1	TRBJ2-3	TRBD1	once
TGCGCCAGCAGCCAAGAAGGTTGGTACCTTGAAGCTTTCTTT	CASSQEGWYLEAFF	TRBV4-1	TRBJ1-1	.	.
TGTGCCAGCAGCCCCAACCGGGACAACACAGATACGCAGTATTTT	CASSPNRDNTDTQYF	TRBV11-3	TRBJ2-3	.	few
TGTGCCAGCAGCTACTCAGGGGGGGGGATCCCCAGAACGATCTATGGCTACACCTTC	CASSYSGGGIPRTIYGYTF	TRBV7-5	TRBJ1-2	.	few
TGTGCCAGCACGTTCTCTGGAAACACCATATATTTT	CASTFSGNTIYF	TRBV6-7	TRBJ1-3	.	.
TGTGCCAGCAGCTCTTGGGGGACAGGGTACAATGAGCAGTTCTTC	CASSSWGTGYNEQFF	TRBV11-3	TRBJ2-1	TRBD1	few
TGTGCCAGCAGGTCGACAGGGGGTAGGACTGAAGCTTTCTTT	CASRSTGGRTEAFF	TRBV7-6	TRBJ1-1	TRBD1	few
TGTGCCAGCAGTTGGGTGCTAGCGGGGTCGTCCTACGAGCAGTACTTC	CASSWVLAGSSYEQYF	TRBV6-8	TRBJ2-7	TRBD2	many
TGTGCCAGCAGCTTAGCGGGCGGGGTGGCCGGTGAGCAGTTCTTC	CASSLAGGVAGEQFF	TRBV7-7	TRBJ2-1	.	few
TGTGCCAGCAGCCCGCCCGGACAGGTCAAGGAAAGTGACACTGAAGCTTTCTTT	CASSPPGQVKESDTEAFF	TRBV9	TRBJ1-1	TRBD1	few
TGCAGCGTTGAGGGGCGGTTGGCTGAAGCTTTCTTT	CSVEGRLAEAFF	TRBV29-1	TRBJ1-1	.	.
TGTGCCACCAGCAGAGATGGGGGAGGGGGCCGGGAAAAACTGTTTTTT	CATSRDGGGGREKLFF	TRBV15	TRBJ1-4	TRBD1	.
TGTGCCAGCAGTTACTCGACCGGTAGGACAGATACGCAGTATTTT	CASSYSTGRTDTQYF	TRBV6-8	TRBJ2-3	.	.
TGTGCCACCACCCCGGGACAGGGTACCTTCTACTATGGCTACACCTTC	CATTPGQGTFYYGYTF	TRBV19	TRBJ1-2	TRBD1	.
TGTGCCAGCACCCAAATCGACTCTGGAAACACCATATATTTT	CASTQIDSGNTIYF	TRBV6-8	TRBJ1-3	.	.
TGTGCTAGTGCCAAAGGGAGACTTAGCAATCAGCCCCAGCATTTT	CASAKGRLSNQPQHF	TRBV12-5	TRBJ1-5	.	once
TGTGCCAGCAGTTACCGTGGGGGCACCGGGGAGCTGTTTTTT	CASSYRGGTGELFF	TRBV6-8	TRBJ2-2	.	.
TGCAGCACGGGGGACAGGGGTCAGGAGCAGTACTTC	CSTGDRGQEQYF	TRBV29-1	TRBJ2-7	TRBD1	.
TGTGCCAGCAGCGCGACAGGACTGAGCTATAATTCACCCCTCCACTTT	CASSATGLSYNSPLHF	TRBV9	TRBJ1-6	.	.
TGTGCCAGCAGTGAACAGGGTTTCACTTTCGAGACCCAGTACTTC	CASSEQGFTFETQYF	TRBV9	TRBJ2-5	.	few
TGTGCCATCAGTGGAGGCAGGGGGAGTCAGCCCCAGCATTTT	CAISGGRGSQPQHF	TRBV6-8	TRBJ1-5	TRBD1	.
TGTGCCAGCAGCTTAATCGGGGGCCCCCAAGAGACCCAGTACTTC	CASSLIGGPQETQYF	TRBV11-3	TRBJ2-5	.	.
TGCGCCAGCAGCTTGGTTCCGGACCTAACCTCCGGGGAGCTGTTTTTT	CASSLVPDLTSGELFF	TRBV5-1	TRBJ2-2	.	few
TGCAGCGTTAAGGGGGGCACCGGGGAGCTGTTTTTT	CSVKGGTGELFF	TRBV29-1	TRBJ2-2	.	.